These 16 T cell receptor beta chains came from one sample sequenced in a study of vaccination and CD4 T cells after COVID-19. The antigens these receptors bind are not known. The Oncomine TCR Beta short-read assay was applied to DNA of cultured CD4+ T cells. MiXCR, applied by TCRdb to the PCR reads, yields one record per CDR3 protein. The sample lists some 9,600 distinct CDR3 sequences; roughly 60% were seen once. Treatment given: roughly 11-day PBMC culture with coronavirus spike peptide pools or control peptides (ViraFEST assay). Sequenced sample: CD4+ T cells from blood, cultured in vitro. Receptor source: a human donor who had recovered from COVID-19.

This chain connects TRBV10-3 to TRBJ2-1; D call uncertain. The CDR3 length is 12 residues. V lost 10 bases, J lost 6 bases, and 13 bases lay in between. The germline V gene encodes CDR1 ENHRY and CDR2 SYGVKD. In DNA form, the CDR3 reads TGTGCCACCTCCCCTCTCTCCAATGAGCAGTTCTTC. Amino acids: CATSPLSNEQFF.

V usage is TRBV11-3 and J usage is TRBJ2-5; D is possibly TRBD2 (6 bases). There are 14 residues in the CDR3. In germline, CDR1 is SGHNT, CDR2 YENEEA. V was trimmed by 5 bases and J by 4 bases, leaving 14 bases between them. In nucleotides, the CDR3 is TGTGCCAGCAGCCGTCCCGGGACTCCAGAGACCCAGTACTTC. It is translated as CASSRPGTPETQYF.

V usage is TRBV12-3 or TRBV12-4 and J usage is TRBJ1-1; D unclear. The CDR3 sequence is 13 residues long. Trimming stripped 6 bases from V and 6 bases from J, with 14 bases between. Written as DNA, the CDR3 is TGTGCCAGCAGCCCGGCGGTGAGGGCTGAAGCTTTCTTT. It yields the protein CASSPAVRAEAFF.

The chain recombines TRBV10-2 with TRBJ2-1; TRBD2 aligns across 10 bases. V lost 6 bases to trimming and J lost 5 bases; unmatched junction nucleotides: 4. From germline, CDR1 is WSHSY and CDR2 SAAADI. This CDR3 has 14 amino acids. CDR3 in amino acids: CASRLAGVHNEQFF. CDR3 coding DNA: TGCGCCAGCAGGCTAGCGGGGGTCCACAATGAGCAGTTCTTC.

The rearrangement links TRBV2 to TRBJ1-2, with D uncertain. V was pared by 3 bases and J by 2 bases, with 13 bases between. This CDR3 is built from 15 residues. Germline loops: CDR1 SNHLY, CDR2 FYNNEI. The CDR3, as DNA: TGTGCCAGCAGTGACGAAGCAGCCCCAAACTATGGCTACACCTTC. This encodes CASSDEAAPNYGYTF. Supplemented by reference TRBV2 and TRBJ1-2, the full variable domain reads EPEVTQTPSHQVTQMGQEVILRCVPISNHLYFYWYRQILGQKVEFLVSFYNNEISEKSEIFDDQFSVERPDGSNFTLKIRSTKLEDSAMYFCASSDEAAPNYGYTFGSGTRLTVV.

The gene calls are TRBV14 and TRBJ1-1; 11 bases fit TRBD1. The germline V gene has CDR1 SGHDN and CDR2 FVKESK. Trimming removed 4 bases from V and 1 base from J; junction bases left unmatched: 8. This CDR3 is 17 amino acids long. The CDR3 reads CASSPPGTGGRNTEAFF. DNA for the CDR3: TGTGCCAGCAGCCCACCCGGGACAGGGGGACGGAACACTGAAGCTTTCTTT.

V usage is TRBV2 and J usage is TRBJ2-3, with 13 bases identical to TRBD2. J was trimmed by 3 bases and V by 5 bases; bases with no gene match: 5. Germline values: CDR1 SNHLY, CDR2 FYNNEI. This CDR3 is built from 16 residues. The CDR3 sequence is CASSYGTSGNTDTQYF. In DNA, the CDR3 is TGTGCCAGCAGTTACGGGACTAGCGGGAATACAGATACGCAGTATTTT.

J is TRBJ2-7 and V is TRBV14, with D unclear. Germline loops: CDR1 SGHDN, CDR2 FVKESK. The CDR3 is 14 residues long. The V end was cut by 1 base, the J end by 1 base, with 8 bases between. The CDR3 DNA reads as TGTGCCAGCAGCCAAGGCAGGATATCCTACGAGCAGTACTTC. Translated, it gives CASSQGRISYEQYF.

This clonotype was counted only a few times. The chain links TRBV7-9 to TRBJ1-1; no reliable D call. This CDR3 has 13 amino acids. Per germline, CDR1 SEHNR and CDR2 FQNEAQ (reference sequence). V lost 5 bases and J 4 bases, leaving 11 bases between the germline ends. This chain's CDR3 is CASSLGSVTEAFF. In nucleotides, the CDR3 is TGTGCCAGCAGCCTGGGGAGCGTCACTGAAGCTTTCTTT.

A few counts support this clonotype. The chain has TRBV7-2 and TRBJ1-2; perhaps TRBD1 as D (6 bases). Trimming stripped 1 base from V and 7 bases from J, with 13 bases between. Germline CDR1 is SGHTA and CDR2 is FQGNSA. This CDR3 contains 14 residues. The CDR3 nucleotides are TGTGCCAGCAGCTTAGGGGGTTCAGGGGCTGGCTACACCTTC. It encodes CASSLGGSGAGYTF.

This clonotype was picked up a small number of times. The chain uses TRBV4-1 and TRBJ1-5; TRBD1 might be the D (6 bases). The CDR3 extends over 15 amino acids. Between the trimmed V and J ends, which lost 2 bases and 4 bases, there was a span of 12 bases. Germline loops: CDR1 MGHRA, CDR2 YSYEKL. The CDR3 DNA reads TGCGCCAGCAGCCAACTCGGGGGCGTAAATCAGCCCCAGCATTTT. Its protein is CASSQLGGVNQPQHF.

The rearrangement joins TRBV9 to TRBJ2-3, with TRBD2 matching over 9 bases. The CDR3 runs 16 residues. CDR1 and CDR2 (germline): SGDLS, YYNGEE. V shed 4 bases and J 3 bases; nucleotides not matched to a gene: 9. CDR3 sequence: CASSPRGSGGTDTQYF. The CDR3 DNA reads as TGTGCCAGCAGCCCCCGGGGTAGCGGGGGTACAGATACGCAGTATTTT.

The V and J genes are TRBV6-1 and TRBJ2-7; D is ambiguous. Germline lookup yields CDR1 MNHNS and CDR2 SASEGT. Trimming pared 4 bases from V and 3 bases from J, leaving 13 bases between. The CDR3 is 14 residues long. The CDR3 spells CASSGEVPRYEQYF. For the CDR3, the DNA is TGTGCCAGCAGTGGAGAAGTTCCCCGCTACGAGCAGTACTTC.

The chain uses TRBV6-1 and TRBJ2-2; 12 bases are shared with TRBD1. The V segment lost 11 bases and the J segment 6 bases; nucleotides outside the gene matches: 7. Germline loops: CDR1 MNHNS, CDR2 SASEGT. The CDR3 consists of 14 residues. CDR3 residues: CAGGTGGEPGELFF. The CDR3 DNA reads TGTGCCGGGGGGACAGGGGGCGAACCCGGGGAGCTGTTTTTT.

This clonotype occurred a few times. The V and J genes are TRBV2 and TRBJ1-2; D is undetermined. Germline V gives CDR1 SNHLY, CDR2 FYNNEI. The CDR3 extends over 14 amino acids. Trimming shortened V by 4 bases and J by 5 bases, and 14 bases separated the two germline ends. The CDR3 sequence: CASSGRLEMYGYTF. The CDR3 coding sequence is TGTGCCAGCAGTGGACGGCTTGAAATGTATGGCTACACCTTC.

On this clonotype: At one end, the junction sequence differs from germline, possibly due to a read error. Here the CDR3 DNA reads TGTGCCAGCACCTTAGGGGGGGTGTCAGGGGTCGGCACCGGGGAGCTGTTTTTT. Translating gives CASTLGGVSGVGTGELFF. The chain links TRBV11-3 to TRBJ2-2; D may be TRBD2 (7 bases). The germline V gene encodes CDR1 SGHNT and CDR2 YENEEA. The CDR3 is 18 amino acids.